Each of the 25 T cell receptor beta chains below was sequenced from the same sample in a study of blood T cell repertoires in COVID-19. Clones were read by immunoSEQ multiplex PCR, and TCRdb kept only the in-frame ones, dropping some. The profile shows about 260,000 clones, 91% of them singletons. The sample was peripheral blood. The source of these receptors is a person in their late teens or twenties with COVID-19, enrolled during active disease.

The V call is TRBV6-5, the J call TRBJ2-2; 8 bases fit TRBD2. Germline CDR1 and CDR2: MNHEY and SVGAGI. V trimming: 2 bases; J trimming: 1 base; junction bases outside the gene matches: 3. The CDR3 spans 16 residues. CDR3 sequence (DNA): TGTGCCAGCAGTTACGGCCTAGCGGGGAACACCGGGGAGCTGTTTTTT. Translated, it gives CASSYGLAGNTGELFF.

This rearrangement joins TRBV19 to TRBJ2-2; D is possibly TRBD1 (5 bases). CDR3 length equals 14 residues. V was trimmed by 5 bases and J by 5 bases, leaving 12 bases between them. The germline CDR1 and CDR2 sequences are LNHDA and SQIVND (reference sequence). The DNA of the CDR3 is TGTGCCAGTAGTCGAGGCCAGGGAACCGGGGAGCTGTTTTTT. Protein product: CASSRGQGTGELFF.

The chain joins TRBV5-1 to TRBJ2-2; 8 positions match TRBD1. The germline CDR1 and CDR2 sequences are SGHRS and YFSETQ. J lost 5 bases, V lost 4 bases, and 7 bases had no gene match. The CDR3 sequence is 15 residues long. The CDR3 sequence is CASSGGQGGTGELFF. CDR3 in DNA: TGCGCCAGCAGCGGAGGACAGGGAGGAACCGGGGAGCTGTTTTTT.

The V call is TRBV30, the J call TRBJ2-5; D is unresolved. CDR3 length equals 10 residues. The V gene's germline CDR1 is GTSNPN and CDR2 SVGIG (reference sequence). Trimming stripped 4 bases from V and 3 bases from J, with 3 bases between. In DNA form, the CDR3 reads TGTGCCTGGATAGAAGAGACCCAGTACTTC. Its protein product is CAWIEETQYF.

This chain's CDR3 is CASSLVSRGNQPQHF. The CDR3 DNA is TGTGCCAGCAGCTTAGTCAGCAGGGGGAATCAGCCCCAGCATTTT. The chain carries TRBV7-2 and TRBJ1-5; TRBD1 aligns across 7 bases. This CDR3 region has 15 residues. Germline-derived CDR1 and CDR2 are SGHTA and FQGNSA. J gave up 4 bases and V 1 base, and 4 bases lay outside the gene matches.

This chain joins TRBV7-2 and TRBJ1-2; maybe TRBD1 (6 bases). Looked up from germline, CDR1 is SGHTA and CDR2 is FQGNSA. The CDR3 spans 14 residues. Trimming stripped 2 bases from V and 8 bases from J, with 15 bases between. This CDR3 is CASSLSGTRVGYTF. In nucleotides, the CDR3 is TGTGCCAGCAGCTTATCTGGGACAAGAGTGGGCTACACCTTC.

J is TRBJ1-1 and V is TRBV19, with unresolved D. Germline V gene lookup returns CDR1 LNHDA and CDR2 SQIVND (reference sequence). Trimming left V 4 bases short and J 0 bases short, with 6 bases between. CDR3 size: 13 residues. CDR3: CASSTTLNTEAFF. As DNA, the CDR3 is TGTGCCAGTAGTACCACACTGAACACTGAAGCTTTCTTT. Complete variable domain (other parts from reference TRBV19 and TRBJ1-1): DGGITQSPKYLFRKEGQNVTLSCEQNLNHDAMYWYRQDPGQGLRLIYYSQIVNDFQKGDIAEGYSVSREKKESFPLTVTSAQKNPTAFYLCASSTTLNTEAFFGQGTRLTVV.

The chain carries TRBV6-2 or TRBV6-3 and TRBJ2-7; tentative D call: TRBD1 (5 bases). This CDR3 contains 13 residues. CDR1 and CDR2 (germline): MNHEY, SVGEGT. V lost 2 bases and J lost 3, with 8 bases in between. CDR3 coding DNA: TGTGCCAGCAGTTACCTGGGGCTCTACGAGCAGTACTTC. Translation: CASSYLGLYEQYF.

This chain joins TRBV28 and TRBJ1-5, with a tentative D call TRBD1 (5 bases). Trimming removed 6 bases from V and 2 bases from J, with 11 bases in between. This CDR3 region has 14 residues. Germline V CDR1 and CDR2: MDHEN, SYDVKM. This chain's CDR3 is CASSNDRGNQPQHF. In nucleotides, the CDR3 is TGTGCCAGCAGCAACGACAGAGGCAATCAGCCCCAGCATTTT.

The CDR3 DNA reads TGTGCCAGCAGCCTCAGACTAGCGGGTGCTCCGAGGGAGCAGTACTTC. It specifies CASSLRLAGAPREQYF. This sequence joins TRBV5-6 and TRBJ2-7; 10 bases agree with TRBD2. Germline V gives CDR1 SGHDT, CDR2 YYEEEE. The V segment lost 4 bases and the J segment 7 bases; nucleotides outside the gene matches: 14. This CDR3 has 16 amino acids.

The chain is built from TRBV27 and TRBJ2-7; D is possibly TRBD2 (5 bases). The CDR3 is made up of 12 amino acids. Germline-derived CDR1 and CDR2 are MNHEY and SMNVEV (reference sequence). Trimming cost V 6 bases and J 2 bases, with 8 bases left between them. CDR3 in DNA: TGTGCCAGCAGCAGCGGAACCTACGAGCAGTACTTC. Protein product: CASSSGTYEQYF.

V and J are TRBV28 and TRBJ2-7; weak D call: TRBD2 (6 bases). The CDR3 covers 13 residues. The ends were cut back, 3 bases at V and 3 bases at J, with 9 bases in the middle. Germline V gene lookup returns CDR1 MDHEN and CDR2 SYDVKM. CDR3 residues: CASSLGGLYEQYF. In nucleotides, the CDR3 is TGTGCCAGCAGTTTGGGGGGTCTCTACGAGCAGTACTTC.

The V gene is TRBV3-1 (or the pseudogene TRBV3-2), the J gene TRBJ2-3; no clear D gene. Germline CDR1 reads LGHDT; CDR2 reads YNNKEL (reference sequence). CDR3 length: 11 amino acids. V lost 3 bases and J 9 bases, leaving 7 bases between the germline ends. The CDR3 is CASSQAWTQYF. The CDR3, as DNA: TGTGCCAGCAGCCAGGCTTGGACGCAGTATTTT.

The chain links TRBV7-9 to TRBJ1-2; maybe TRBD1 (6 bases). The CDR3 has 14 amino acids. Germline values: CDR1 SEHNR, CDR2 FQNEAQ (reference sequence). Trimming removed 5 bases at V and 7 bases at J, with 17 bases between. The CDR3: CASSQGTTWGGYTF. DNA for the CDR3: TGTGCCAGCAGCCAGGGGACTACATGGGGTGGCTACACCTTC.

The rearrangement joins TRBV27 to TRBJ2-2, with TRBD1 matching over 7 bases. CDR1 MNHEY and CDR2 SMNVEV come from the germline V gene (reference sequence). The length of the CDR3 is 15 residues. The ends lost 2 bases at V and 0 bases at J; junction bases unmatched: 0. This CDR3 reads CASSLGTANTGELFF. The CDR3, as DNA: TGTGCCAGCAGTTTAGGGACAGCGAACACCGGGGAGCTGTTTTTT.

V and J are TRBV6-2 or TRBV6-3 and TRBJ2-5; D is unclear. The CDR3 totals 14 residues. The germline CDR1 and CDR2 sequences are MNHEY and SVGEGT. The germline V and J ends were trimmed by 2 bases and 5 bases, with 12 bases remaining between them. The CDR3 loop reads CASSYIARFETQYF. CDR3 bases: TGTGCCAGCAGTTACATTGCCAGGTTTGAGACCCAGTACTTC.

This clone was observed once. J is TRBJ2-5 and V is TRBV5-6, with D possibly being TRBD2 (6 bases). Germline CDR1 SGHDT, CDR2 YYEEEE. The ends were cut back, 4 bases at V and 4 bases at J, with 11 bases in the middle. The CDR3 has 13 amino acids. CDR3 nucleotides: TGTGCCAGCAGCCCAGGGACTCGAGAGACCCAGTACTTC. It specifies CASSPGTRETQYF.

The rearrangement uses TRBV27 and TRBJ1-2; TRBD1 might be the D (6 bases). CDR1 is MNHEY and CDR2 is SMNVEV in the germline V gene (reference sequence). The V gene lost 6 bases and the J gene lost 3 bases, with 14 bases spanning the gap. This CDR3 region has 14 residues. Written as DNA, the CDR3 is TGTGCCAGCAGATCCCTGGACAGTTACTATGGCTACACCTTC. As protein: CASRSLDSYYGYTF.

The count of this clone is one. This chain uses TRBV2 with TRBJ2-5; D not resolved. From germline, CDR1 is SNHLY and CDR2 FYNNEI. V lost 3 bases and J lost 5, with 7 bases in between. There are 12 residues in the CDR3. CDR3 sequence (DNA): TGTGCCAGCAGTGAGGCGCGGGAGACCCAGTACTTC. Residues: CASSEARETQYF.

The rearrangement joins TRBV7-9 to TRBJ1-1; perhaps TRBD1 as D (6 bases). Trimming stripped 0 bases from V and 3 bases from J, with 14 bases between. This CDR3 region has 16 residues. Germline loops: CDR1 SEHNR, CDR2 FQNEAQ (reference sequence). The CDR3 here is CASSLARMGADTEAFF. CDR3 sequence (DNA): TGTGCCAGCAGCTTAGCGCGTATGGGGGCCGACACTGAAGCTTTCTTT.

This chain links TRBV5-6 with TRBJ2-5; the match to TRBD2 covers 7 bases. V shed 4 bases, J shed 5 bases, and the junction held 5 bases outside the gene matches. From germline, CDR1 is SGHDT and CDR2 YYEEEE. This CDR3 spans 13 amino acids. CDR3 region: CASSGGERETQYF. The CDR3 DNA follows: TGTGCCAGCAGCGGGGGGGAGAGGGAGACCCAGTACTTC.

This CDR3 is CAISGLAGSITSTDTQYF. The CDR3 coding sequence is TGTGCCATCAGTGGACTAGCGGGGTCAATAACCTCCACAGATACGCAGTATTTT. The chain joins TRBV10-3 to TRBJ2-3, with 11 bases that match TRBD2. This CDR3 has 18 amino acids. Germline CDR1 ENHRY, CDR2 SYGVKD. Losses at the gene ends were 4 bases for V and 2 bases for J; bases not matched to a gene: 11.

The V call is TRBV6-2 or TRBV6-3, the J call TRBJ1-2, with TRBD1 matching 9 bases. The CDR3 covers 14 residues. CDR1 and CDR2 (germline): MNHEY, SVGEGT. After removal of 4 bases from V and 5 bases from J, the junction contained 5 bases not matched to a gene. For the CDR3, the DNA is TGTGCCAGCAGTTCGAGGACAGGGGTATATGGCTACACCTTC. Translated, it gives CASSSRTGVYGYTF.

This sequence joins TRBV10-3 and TRBJ2-7, with unresolved D. The CDR3 consists of 13 residues. V was pared by 3 bases and J by 3 bases, with 9 bases between. Germline assignment: CDR1 ENHRY and CDR2 SYGVKD. CDR3 in amino acids: CAISDPRDYEQYF. As DNA, the CDR3 is TGTGCCATCAGTGACCCTCGAGACTACGAGCAGTACTTC.

This clone was counted once. J is TRBJ2-3 and V is TRBV12-2; the table names TRBD1, a call not compared with the DNA. TRBV12-2 is a pseudogene segment. The CDR3 runs 19 residues. CDR3 coding DNA: TGTGCAAGTCGCTTTAAACGGGGCCCCAACAGGGTTAGCACAGATACGCAGTATTTT. It translates to CASRFKRGPNRVSTDTQYF.